The sequence of this TCR beta chain was determined in a study of cytomegalovirus exposure and HLA in healthy donors. Study overall: Among the 300 to 450 genotyped donors, approximately 80% were placed in the Caucasian-associated ancestry cluster. Study-level results: Researchers counted roughly 150 TCR beta chains as cytomegalovirus-associated. In a later analysis, at a false discovery rate of 0.05, roughly 17,000 TCR beta sequences were associated with HLA alleles. Later, TCR association rates were found to vary by HLA locus, highest for DRB1 and lowest for HLA-C.

This clone has just a few counts. Its antigen remains unknown. In the PCR, 60 Vbeta and 13 Jbeta primers were used. The assay was immunoSEQ multiplex PCR, and TCRdb's table has in-frame clones only and misses some. The sample has 150,000 to 200,000 clones, 70% to 80% seen once. The germline V gene encodes CDR1 LGHNA and CDR2 YSLEER. The CDR3 covers 13 residues. V dropped 0 bases and J dropped 13; count of bases not matched to a gene: 8. The receptor was isolated from a man aged 18 to 35 in good health and CMV-seronegative. The sequencing sample was made of PBMCs. The chain combines TRBV4-3 with TRBJ1-2, with 7 bases fitting TRBD1. The CDR3: CASSQDVTGSRTF. In DNA, the CDR3 is TGCGCCAGCAGCCAAGATGTGACAGGGAGTCGCACCTTC.